These T cell receptor beta chains were read from a single sample in a study of blood T cells in healthy people across ages. From the 5' RACE reads, TCRdb called clonotypes with MiXCR, one entry per CDR3 protein. The repertoire holds 800,000 to 950,000 distinct CDR3 sequences, with roughly 29% as singletons. The sample also formed part of further work on T cells of mothers and their children.

The source material was blood. All receptors come from a woman in her thirties or forties in good health. Both conserved end residues are part of each CDR3. A D gene is named only where the DNA matches it firmly. The size entry is marked missing in some rows and otherwise reads once, few, many or a size class.

-	-	TRBV20-1	TRBJ2-7	14	CSARPRGGLYEQYF	TGCAGTGCTAGACCCCGTGGGGGGCTATACGAGCAGTACTTC
-	TRBD2	TRBV20-1	TRBJ2-7	17	CSAPGLAGGRYTYEQYF	TGCAGTGCCCCGGGACTAGCGGGAGGGCGATACACCTACGAGCAGTACTTC
-	TRBD1	TRBV24-1	TRBJ2-1	14	CATDRGAGYNEQFF	TGTGCCACGGACAGGGGCGCAGGGTACAATGAGCAGTTCTTC
-	TRBD2	TRBV10-3	TRBJ2-6	19	CAISSPGTSEFAGANVLTF	TGTGCCATCAGCTCCCCCGGGACTAGCGAATTCGCCGGGGCCAACGTCCTGACTTTC
many	-	TRBV28	TRBJ1-4	14	CASRLPLGNEKLFF	TGTGCCAGCAGACTACCCCTCGGCAATGAAAAACTGTTTTTT
-	TRBD2	TRBV7-7	TRBJ2-7	13	CASSVSGRDEQYF	TGTGCTAGCAGCGTGAGCGGGAGGGACGAGCAGTACTTC
many	TRBD1	TRBV28	TRBJ1-2	16	CASNLSVGGGILGYTF	TGTGCCAGCAATCTTTCGGTTGGAGGGGGCATCTTGGGCTACACCTTC
few	-	TRBV12-3/TRBV12-4	TRBJ2-5	13	CASGSEGGETQYF	TGTGCCAGCGGGTCGGAGGGAGGTGAGACCCAGTACTTC
-	TRBD1	TRBV2	TRBJ1-6	15	CASSPWTGAGSPLHF	TGTGCCAGCAGTCCCTGGACAGGGGCCGGTTCACCCCTCCACTTT
-	TRBD1	TRBV9	TRBJ1-4	15	CASSPRDSHNEKLFF	TGTGCCAGCAGCCCTCGGGACAGCCATAATGAAAAACTGTTTTTT
few	TRBD1	TRBV2	TRBJ1-6	15	CASNPGQGTYSPLHF	TGTGCCAGCAATCCGGGACAGGGGACTTATTCACCCCTCCACTTT
few	TRBD1	TRBV28	TRBJ2-1	15	CASSSLGTGTREQFF	TGTGCCAGCAGTTCCCTCGGGACAGGGACGCGTGAGCAGTTCTTC
few	-	TRBV28	TRBJ2-7	19	CASSFFGELGQSKTYEQYF	TGTGCCAGCAGTTTTTTTGGGGAGCTAGGGCAGTCTAAAACCTACGAGCAGTACTTC
few	TRBD1	TRBV6-1	TRBJ2-1	16	CASSEGRRQGAYEQFF	TGTGCCAGCAGTGAAGGGAGAAGACAGGGGGCTTATGAGCAGTTCTTC
-	-	TRBV28	TRBJ2-7	15	CASSLPTVGTDTQYF	TGTGCCAGCAGTTTACCGACTGTCGGCACAGATACGCAGTACTTC
few	TRBD1	TRBV29-1	TRBJ2-7	12	CSVRTGRQEQYF	TGCAGCGTTCGGACAGGGAGGCAGGAGCAGTACTTC
few	TRBD2	TRBV7-2	TRBJ2-1	16	CASSSAGTSVSNEQFF	TGTGCCAGCAGCTCCGCCGGGACTAGCGTTTCCAATGAGCAGTTCTTC
few	-	TRBV5-1	TRBJ1-2	14	CASSPNSAEGGYTF	TGCGCCAGCAGCCCCAATTCGGCGGAGGGAGGCTACACCTTC
-	TRBD2	TRBV20-1	TRBJ2-1	15	CSARDFREGRNEQFF	TGCAGTGCTAGAGATTTTCGGGAGGGCCGCAATGAGCAGTTCTTC
few	TRBD1	TRBV7-3	TRBJ1-1	16	CASSLTQGVLGTEAFF	TGTGCCAGCAGCTTAACCCAGGGGGTACTGGGGACTGAAGCTTTCTTT
-	-	TRBV7-2	TRBJ1-2	14	CASSPRGANYGHTF	TGTGCCAGCAGCCCACGGGGAGCTAACTATGGCCACACCTTC
few	-	TRBV28	TRBJ1-6	16	CASSTGVSSYNSPLHF	TGTGCCAGCAGTACTGGAGTGAGCTCCTATAATTCACCCCTCCACTTT
few	-	TRBV29-1	TRBJ2-5	13	CSVVVAGQETQYF	TGCAGCGTTGTCGTGGCGGGACAAGAGACCCAGTACTTC
few	-	TRBV9	TRBJ1-5	15	CASSVGGVDNQPQHF	TGTGCCAGCAGCGTAGGGGGAGTGGACAATCAGCCCCAGCATTTT
-	TRBD1	TRBV7-6	TRBJ2-7	13	CASSATGANEQYF	TGTGCCAGCAGCGCGACAGGGGCGAACGAGCAGTACTTC
-	TRBD2	TRBV7-9	TRBJ2-1	15	CAGTLGGNPYNEQFF	TGTGCCGGCACCCTCGGGGGGAATCCCTACAATGAGCAGTTCTTC
few	-	TRBV27	TRBJ2-1	17	CASSIYDGTSSYNEQFF	TGTGCCAGCAGTATTTATGACGGGACATCCTCCTACAATGAGCAGTTCTTC
few	-	TRBV6-6	TRBJ2-3	14	CASSYSKNTDTQYF	TGTGCCAGCAGTTACTCGAAAAACACAGATACGCAGTATTTT
-	TRBD2	TRBV9	TRBJ2-7	16	CASSVADSGGFYEQYF	TGTGCCAGCAGCGTAGCGGATAGCGGGGGGTTCTACGAGCAGTACTTC
few	-	TRBV5-8	TRBJ1-2	16	CASSLVFTDVDYGYTF	TGTGCCAGCAGCTTGGTTTTCACTGACGTCGACTATGGCTACACCTTC
many	TRBD1	TRBV29-1	TRBJ2-7	18	CSVEDRGASNRGSYEQYF	TGCAGCGTTGAAGATCGGGGAGCATCAAACAGGGGTTCCTACGAGCAGTACTTC
once	TRBD2	TRBV24-1	TRBJ2-1	18	CATSPHAGGPRSYNEQFF	TGTGCCACCAGTCCCCACGCGGGAGGGCCTCGCTCCTACAATGAGCAGTTCTTC
many	-	TRBV29-1	TRBJ2-7	16	CSVEDRRGEWGYEQYF	TGCAGCGTTGAAGATCGACGAGGGGAGTGGGGATACGAGCAGTACTTC
-	TRBD1	TRBV7-2	TRBJ2-1	15	CASSWGQGIYNEQFF	TGTGCCAGCAGCTGGGGACAGGGGATTTACAATGAGCAGTTCTTC
-	-	TRBV9	TRBJ2-7	19	CASGVITCDRGGRSYEQYF	TGTGCCAGCGGCGTCATTACCTGTGATCGAGGGGGTAGGTCCTACGAGCAGTACTTC
many	TRBD2	TRBV27	TRBJ2-1	15	CASSPGTSGDNEQFF	TGCGCCAGCAGCCCCGGGACTAGCGGGGACAATGAGCAGTTCTTC
-	TRBD1	TRBV14	TRBJ2-5	17	CASSQDWHGQGKETQYF	TGTGCCAGCAGCCAAGATTGGCACGGACAGGGTAAAGAGACCCAGTACTTC